This T cell receptor (beta chain) was found in a study of T cell therapy after organ transplantation (dated by TCRdb to about 2019). Background on the whole study: Therapy products were autologous CMV-specific T cells expanded in vitro for roughly 14 days with a peptide pool of 30 HLA class I and II CMV epitopes. Patients were given up to 6 doses of T cells at 2-week intervals and were followed for around 7 months after finishing therapy. Of the roughly ten patients, eight were classified as clinical responders and two were classified as nonresponders. Across 2 to 6 intravenous infusions, patients got a median of 1.92 x 10^8 CMV-specific T cells. Blood samples for the long-term post-therapy time point were collected 20 to 29 weeks after therapy was completed. This study was a follow-up analysis of the TRBV repertoire from an open-label phase I trial that tested autologous CMV-specific adoptive T cell therapy in people who had received solid-organ transplants. Long-term post-therapy samples were obtainable from only about 75% of the 10 patients. The paper's findings and limits, for the study overall: Because the cohort was small, confounders such as concurrent antirejection and antiviral medications could not be assessed. Reconstitution after therapy appeared to include not only transferred clonotypes but also endogenous clonotypes that had not been detected in the therapy products. The small number of expansions detected in nonresponders may reflect reduced sample coverage resulting from poor CD8+ T cell yield. Nonresponders showed marked pretherapy clonal expansions with minimal repertoire change after therapy. The fold change in CD8 clonality after therapy was inversely correlated with pretherapy clonality, which suggests that less biased repertoires were more open to remodeling.

TRB CDR3 regions were amplified from genomic DNA with the immunoSEQ two-step, bias-controlled multiplex PCR assay. CDR3 libraries were sequenced on an Illumina NextSeq 500. The paper's processing steps were these. The immunoSEQ Analyzer platform handled the initial alignment and bioinformatics, which included bias normalization against synthetic CDR3 analogs. Annotation of V, D and J genes followed the definitions in the IMGT database. For further TRBV analyses, VDJtools version 1.1.10 and the R package tcR version 2.2.1.11 were used with default settings. GLIPH analysis was performed with version 1.0 using default settings. To test for significant clonotype frequency changes in CDR3 sequences with at least 5 reads, a 2-sided binomial test with Benjamini-Hochberg correction (alpha = 0.01) was used. TCRdb obtained this table from immuneACCESS and retained in-frame rearrangements with V and J assigned. These tables miss some clones; where compared with another copy, unresolved V genes account for less than half of the shortfall, and the remainder is unexplained. V and J calls and clone size are copied from that table; D and trimming were computed from the DNA. The sample records about 15,000 clones, 85% of which are singletons. The ten largest clones represent 25% to 40% of the sample.

The label giving this sample's time point can be read as: 20-29 weeks after completion of therapy. The patients had received solid-organ transplants and had drug-resistant/recurrent cytomegalovirus. Nine to eleven trial participants were selected for repertoire analysis based on availability of post-therapy peripheral blood mononuclear cells. Viable CD3+CD8+CD4- lymphocytes were sorted from PBMCs on a BD FACSAria III. The Qiagen DNeasy Kit was used to extract genomic DNA from sorted cells. V and J lose 4 bases and 10 bases, and a span of 20 bases separates them. CDR1 LGHNA and CDR2 YNFKEQ are derived from the germline V gene. CDR3 length: 16 amino acids, cysteine to phenylalanine. Only the CDR3 part of the read is kept: 48 bases, read in frame from the first base. Concerning this clone itself: Its antigen is currently not known. The input lacks base qualities; no much larger clone sits a single base away.

The clonotype originates from a human patient who had received a solid organ transplant and had CMV disease. Some T cells may be donor cells from the graft after a transplant. The chain was built from TRBV4-2 and TRBJ1-6; the D gene is not confidently resolved. Here the sequenced sample was CD8+ T cells from blood, taken after autologous CMV-specific T cell therapy. The DNA is as follows: TGTGCCAGCAGCCTTGGAACGTTCGGGTCGCGGTCACCCCTCCACTTT. The translation is CASSLGTFGSRSPLHF.